This T cell receptor (beta chain) originates from a study of regulatory T cells in long-lasting Graves disease. Time point reported: newly diagnosed GD, antithyroid drugs for less than 3 months. Researchers made the TCR library from RNA that was extracted from PBMCs. According to the study, TCR beta libraries were built with iRepertoire HTBI primers and CDR3-region Arm-PCR. One entry per CDR3 protein, called by TCRdb with MiXCR from the multiplex PCR reads. The sample contains a few hundred thousand distinct CDR3 sequences, approximately 15% of which appear only once. The ends were cut back, 1 base at V and 4 bases at J, with 8 bases in the middle. The germline V gene encodes CDR1 SGHKS and CDR2 YYEKEE (reference sequence). This CDR3 comprises 13 residues. In addition, the sample was reused for a study of T cells in Graves' hyperthyroidism and ophthalmopathy.

The receptor was isolated from a man between 40 and 49 years old with Graves disease. The J gene is TRBJ1-1, the V gene TRBV5-5; no firm D call. The starting material was peripheral blood mononuclear cells (PBMCs), obtained at new diagnosis, from a patient treated with antithyroid drugs. This CDR3 reads CASSLRGPTEAFF. Written as DNA, the CDR3 is TGTGCCAGCAGCTTGCGGGGTCCCACTGAAGCTTTCTTT.